This passage covers 27 T cell receptor beta chains from one sample sequenced in a study of Graves' ophthalmopathy and Graves' hyperthyroidism. RNA served as the template for amplifying TCR beta CDR3 regions. RT-PCR with HTBI primers came first, then second-round multiplex PCR. Each CDR3 protein is one row after TCRdb ran MiXCR on the multiplex PCR reads. Here the sample spans 220,000 or so distinct CDR3 sequences, roughly a fifth being singletons. Sequences were obtained from peripheral blood. These receptors all stem from a woman aged 50 to 60 with Graves' ophthalmopathy.

This clonotype has just one count. V and J are TRBV6-1 and TRBJ2-2; the D is unclear. The CDR3 totals 15 residues. The V end was cut by 4 bases, the J end by 1 base, with 10 bases between. Germline assignment: CDR1 MNHNS and CDR2 SASEGT. CDR3: CASSASRVNTGELFF. CDR3 nucleotide sequence: TGTGCCAGCAGTGCGTCGCGTGTGAACACCGGGGAGCTGTTTTTT.

This clonotype was seen at least ten times. V is TRBV28 and J is TRBJ2-7; D not resolved. The CDR3 consists of 16 residues. Germline V gives CDR1 MDHEN, CDR2 SYDVKM. Trimming shortened V by 2 bases and J by 0 bases, and 14 bases separated the two germline ends. CDR3 sequence: CASSLVTGLSSYEQYF. The CDR3, as DNA: TGTGCCAGCAGTTTAGTAACGGGCCTAAGCTCCTACGAGCAGTACTTC.

This clonotype turned up a few times. This chain connects TRBV7-2 to TRBJ1-2; D remains unclear. This CDR3 contains 14 residues. V lost 0 bases and J 4 bases, leaving 9 bases between the germline ends. Germline CDR1 is SGHTA and CDR2 is FQGNSA. The CDR3 nucleotides are TGTGCCAGCAGCTTAGCCGGGAGCTTCTATGGCTACACCTTC. It specifies CASSLAGSFYGYTF.

V and J are TRBV6-1 and TRBJ2-5; no definite D call. The V gene's germline CDR1 is MNHNS and CDR2 SASEGT. The V end was cut by 2 bases, the J end by 5 bases, with 15 bases between. This CDR3 region has 15 residues. CDR3 region: CASSETPGVGETQYF. DNA of the CDR3: TGTGCCAGCAGTGAAACCCCTGGGGTGGGGGAGACCCAGTACTTC.

This clonotype was seen a few times. The chain carries TRBV24-1 and TRBJ2-6; D call uncertain. The CDR3 runs 17 residues. The germline V and J ends were trimmed by 2 bases and 2 bases, with 12 bases remaining between them. Germline-derived CDR1 and CDR2 are KGHDR and SFDVKD. CDR3 nucleotide sequence: TGTGCCACCAGTGATTCGGCCTCCCGGGCTGGGGCCAACGTCCTGACTTTC. It codes for CATSDSASRAGANVLTF.

The table lists this clonotype with a few counts. The rearrangement uses TRBV28 and TRBJ2-5; 10 bases map to TRBD1. V shed 5 bases, J shed 0 bases, and the junction held 6 bases outside the gene matches. The CDR3 extends over 16 amino acids. CDR1 MDHEN and CDR2 SYDVKM come from the germline V gene. The CDR3 protein is CASSARQGANQETQYF. DNA of the CDR3: TGTGCCAGCAGTGCTAGACAGGGGGCCAACCAAGAGACCCAGTACTTC.

This clonotype was observed many times. The chain combines TRBV6-4 with TRBJ1-3; D gene ambiguous. With 5 bases removed from V and 4 bases from J, the gap between germline ends came to 21 bases. This CDR3 has 17 amino acids. Per germline, CDR1 MRHNA and CDR2 SNTAGT. CDR3 amino acids: CASSPQPPASAGNTIYF. The CDR3 bases are TGTGCCAGCAGTCCTCAACCCCCCGCGTCGGCAGGAAACACCATATATTTT.

This clonotype has ten or more counts. The chain recombines TRBV5-1 with TRBJ1-1; D is uncertain. CDR3 length equals 13 residues. Germline CDR1 is SGHRS and CDR2 is YFSETQ. The V end was cut by 7 bases, the J end by 0 bases, with 10 bases between. The CDR3 nucleotides are TGCGCCAGCGCGGACGGTATGAACACTGAAGCTTTCTTT. The encoded protein is CASADGMNTEAFF.

The sample holds many counts of this clonotype. The V call is TRBV11-2, the J call TRBJ2-5; 11 bases agree with TRBD2. V shed 1 base, J shed 4 bases, and the junction held 8 bases outside the gene matches. The CDR3 is 17 amino acids. Germline CDR1 is SGHAT and CDR2 is FQNNGV. CDR3 sequence reads: CASSLGVSGRAGETQYF. The CDR3 bases are TGTGCCAGCAGCTTAGGAGTTAGCGGGAGGGCCGGAGAGACCCAGTACTTC.

Many counts were recorded for this clonotype. The chain couples TRBV19 to TRBJ1-5; D uncertain. The CDR3 sequence is 14 residues long. V was shortened by 1 base and J by 9 bases, with 13 bases between the two germline ends. The germline V gene has CDR1 LNHDA and CDR2 SQIVND (reference sequence). The CDR3 loop reads CASSIGDGPRPQHF. In nucleotides, the CDR3 is TGTGCCAGTAGTATAGGAGACGGACCCAGGCCCCAGCATTTT. Full variable domain (outside the CDR3, taken from reference TRBV19 and TRBJ1-5): DGGITQSPKYLFRKEGQNVTLSCEQNLNHDAMYWYRQDPGQGLRLIYYSQIVNDFQKGDIAEGYSVSREKKESFPLTVTSAQKNPTAFYLCASSIGDGPRPQHFGDGTRLSIL.

This clonotype was seen ten or more times. CDR3 nucleotides: TGTGCCAGCAGTCCACCGTTCCTGGCAGGACCTTACACTGAAGCTTTCTTT. Its protein product is CASSPPFLAGPYTEAFF. The chain carries TRBV2 and TRBJ1-1; D gene unclear. The CDR3 runs 17 residues. Germline CDR1 SNHLY, CDR2 FYNNEI. Trimming removed 5 bases from V and 3 bases from J, with 22 bases in between.

The sample holds many counts of this clonotype. The chain has TRBV24-1 and TRBJ1-1; no clear D. V was pared by 4 bases and J by 5 bases, with 10 bases between. The length of the CDR3 is 13 residues. Germline-derived CDR1 and CDR2 are KGHDR and SFDVKD. CDR3 bases: TGTGCCACCAGTGAACTCGGACGGACTGAAGCTTTCTTT. It encodes CATSELGRTEAFF.

This clonotype was recorded many times. The chain joins TRBV7-3 to TRBJ1-2, with D unclear. CDR1 SGHTA and CDR2 FQGTGA come from the germline V gene. There are 13 residues in the CDR3. Deletions cut 6 bases from V and 1 base from J, with 9 bases between. The CDR3 protein is CASSGDNNYGYTF. In DNA form, the CDR3 reads TGTGCCAGCAGTGGCGACAATAACTATGGCTACACCTTC.

The chain has TRBV7-2 and TRBJ2-7; D call uncertain. The CDR3 contains 14 residues. Trimming left V 3 bases short and J 2 bases short, with 11 bases between. The germline gives CDR1 SGHTA, CDR2 FQGNSA. For the CDR3, the DNA is TGTGCCAGCAGCTTGTCTAATCTAGCCTACGAGCAGTACTTC. It translates to CASSLSNLAYEQYF.

This clonotype was counted at least ten times. The chain has TRBV5-1 and TRBJ2-7; no definite D call. This CDR3 has 15 amino acids. The V end lost 0 bases, the J end lost 4 bases, and 14 bases lay between the germline ends. Germline-derived CDR1 and CDR2 are SGHRS and YFSETQ. The CDR3 is CASSLAGPPSYEQYF. In DNA form, the CDR3 reads TGCGCCAGCAGCTTGGCTGGACCCCCTTCTTACGAGCAGTACTTC.

On this clonotype itself: A much larger clone differs by one base, so this may be a read error. Here the CDR3 omits its conserved ending phenylalanine or tryptophan, so a read error is the likely source. The rearrangement uses TRBV6-2 or TRBV6-3 and TRBJ1-5; D gene ambiguous. The CDR3 has 14 amino acids. Deletions cut 7 bases from V and 0 bases from J, with 10 bases between. Germline assignment: CDR1 MNHEY and CDR2 SVGEGT. CDR3 nucleotide sequence: TGTGCCAGCACTCGCGACGGTAGCAATCAGCCCCAGCATCTT. Translation: CASTRDGSNQPQHL.

This clonotype has ten or more counts. The chain links TRBV4-1 to TRBJ1-5; D gene ambiguous. CDR1 is MGHRA and CDR2 is YSYEKL in the germline V gene. Trimming pared 1 base from V and 7 bases from J, leaving 8 bases between. The CDR3 totals 13 residues. The DNA for the CDR3 is TGCGCCAGCAGCCAAGCGAGGGCCCAGCCCCAGCATTTT. Protein product: CASSQARAQPQHF.

J is TRBJ2-7 and V is TRBV6-1; D could derive from TRBD1 or TRBD2 (7 bases each). Trimming shortened V by 2 bases and J by 5 bases, and 22 bases separated the two germline ends. From germline, CDR1 is MNHNS and CDR2 SASEGT. The CDR3 covers 17 residues. The DNA of the CDR3 is TGTGCCAGCAGTGAATGGGGGGGAAGGGGGCGACTCCACGAGCAGTACTTC. The encoded protein is CASSEWGGRGRLHEQYF.

This clonotype occurred a few times. The CDR3 loop reads CASSFVRGTNTGELFF. CDR3 coding DNA: TGCGCCAGCAGCTTCGTTAGGGGCACGAACACCGGGGAGCTGTTTTTT. The chain couples TRBV5-1 to TRBJ2-2, with a possible D match to TRBD1 (5 bases). Germline lookup yields CDR1 SGHRS and CDR2 YFSETQ. The CDR3 is 16 residues long. V lost 2 bases to trimming and J lost 0 bases, with 11 bases between them.

The rearrangement links TRBV28 to TRBJ2-7, with a weak D call TRBD2 (5 bases). Germline CDR1 MDHEN, CDR2 SYDVKM. The ends were cut back, 6 bases at V and 0 bases at J, with 18 bases in the middle. This CDR3 region has 16 residues. CDR3 in amino acids: CASSLSGATGSYEQYF. Here the CDR3 DNA reads TGTGCCAGCAGCCTAAGCGGCGCTACTGGCTCCTACGAGCAGTACTTC.

This clonotype has at least ten counts. The gene calls are TRBV2 and TRBJ2-1; D perhaps matches TRBD2 (6 bases). CDR3 length equals 15 residues. CDR1 SNHLY and CDR2 FYNNEI come from the germline V gene. Between the trimmed V and J ends, which lost 6 bases and 0 bases, there was a span of 12 bases. The CDR3 bases are TGTGCCAGCAGGGCGGGACTTGGCTCCTACAATGAGCAGTTCTTC. Translation: CASRAGLGSYNEQFF.

Only one count was recorded for this clonotype. The chain's CDR3 is CASSGHSTGNTIYF. In nucleotides, the CDR3 is TGTGCCAGCAGCGGGCACTCAACTGGAAACACCATATATTTT. V gene TRBV9 combines with J gene TRBJ1-3, with D hard to call. Trimming stripped 3 bases from V and 2 bases from J, with 9 bases between. Per the germline V gene, CDR1 is SGDLS and CDR2 is YYNGEE. This CDR3 spans 14 amino acids.

This clonotype has a handful of counts. It may be a read error: a sequence one base away is much more abundant. Lacking the conserved final phenylalanine or tryptophan, this CDR3 likely reflects a read error. The chain couples TRBV30 to TRBJ1-2, with a tentative D call TRBD1 (5 bases). Germline lookup yields CDR1 GTSNPN and CDR2 SVGIG (reference sequence). The CDR3 consists of 12 residues. Trimming removed 4 bases from V and 6 bases from J, with 12 bases in between. The CDR3 region is CAWTGEGNGYTL. CDR3 in DNA: TGTGCCTGGACGGGGGAGGGGAATGGCTACACCTTG.

This chain uses TRBV6-2 or TRBV6-3 with TRBJ2-3, with 13 bases identical to TRBD2. The CDR3 contains 19 residues. The V and J ends lost 5 bases and 4 bases, in that order; junction bases with no gene match: 15. CDR1 MNHEY and CDR2 SVGEGT come from the germline V gene. The CDR3 DNA is TGTGCCAGCAGTCCACCCCACTCCGGACTAGCGGGAGTAGCAGATACGCAGTATTTT. Its translation: CASSPPHSGLAGVADTQYF.

The rearrangement uses TRBV27 and TRBJ1-1; D call uncertain. The CDR3 is 14 residues long. Germline V gene data show CDR1 as MNHEY and CDR2 as SMNVEV (reference sequence). V lost 8 bases, J lost 1 base, and 14 bases lay in between. CDR3 nucleotide sequence: TGTGCCAGCCACACTGGAGCCGGGAACACTGAAGCTTTCTTT. It encodes CASHTGAGNTEAFF.

This clonotype showed up many times. The V gene is TRBV27, the J gene TRBJ2-5; D remains unclear. Per germline, CDR1 MNHEY and CDR2 SMNVEV (reference sequence). The CDR3 has 13 residues. V was trimmed by 2 bases and J by 5 bases, leaving 9 bases between them. CDR3 coding DNA: TGTGCCAGCAGTTTAGTCAGAGGCGAGACCCAGTACTTC. Translated: CASSLVRGETQYF.

A note on this clonotype: A clone one base away is much larger, so this may be a read error. Because the CDR3 is missing its conserved closing phenylalanine or tryptophan, this is likely a read error. J is TRBJ2-2 and V is TRBV11-2; D might be TRBD2 (6 bases). The CDR3 is made up of 13 amino acids. In germline, CDR1 is SGHAT, CDR2 FQNNGV. Trimming cost V 3 bases and J 8 bases, with 10 bases left between them. Written as DNA, the CDR3 is TGTGCCAGCAGCTTCCGCGGGAAAGGGGAGCTGTTTCTT. Its protein product is CASSFRGKGELFL.